This T cell receptor (beta chain) was recovered during a study of blood T cell repertoires in COVID-19. In the study overall: COVID-19 samples collected from the United States, Italy and Spain covered acute and convalescent phases.

Germline V CDR1 and CDR2: MNHNS, SASEGT. V lost 6 bases and J lost 9; bases outside the gene matches: 7. This CDR3 comprises 14 residues. In the authors' methods: Cell counts per sample came from amplifying reference gene primers. Clones were sequenced by immunoSEQ multiplex PCR, and TCRdb holds only the in-frame ones, with some missing. The V and J calls and clone size were taken over from that table, and D and trimming were inferred from the DNA. The sample shows 150,000 to 200,000 clones, under 85% of them seen only once. The V gene is TRBV6-1, the J gene TRBJ1-6, with 8 bases lining up with TRBD1. The sequence was collected from a man aged 65-85 years with acute or convalescent COVID-19. Sequencing input: peripheral blood. CDR3 in amino acids: CASSLGQGISPLHF. The CDR3 nucleotides read TGTGCCAGCAGCCTCGGACAGGGAATTTCACCCCTCCACTTT.